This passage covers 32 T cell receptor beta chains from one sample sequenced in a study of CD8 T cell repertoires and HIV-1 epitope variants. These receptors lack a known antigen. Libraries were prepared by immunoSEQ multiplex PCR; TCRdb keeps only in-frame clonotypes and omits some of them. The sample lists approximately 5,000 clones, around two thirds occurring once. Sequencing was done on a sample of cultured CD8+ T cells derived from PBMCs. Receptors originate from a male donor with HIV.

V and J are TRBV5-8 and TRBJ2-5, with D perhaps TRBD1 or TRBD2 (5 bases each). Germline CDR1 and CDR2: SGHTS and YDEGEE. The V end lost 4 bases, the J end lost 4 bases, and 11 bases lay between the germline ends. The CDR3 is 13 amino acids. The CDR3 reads CASSEGLIETQYF. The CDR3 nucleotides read TGTGCCAGCAGCGAGGGGTTGATAGAGACCCAGTACTTC.

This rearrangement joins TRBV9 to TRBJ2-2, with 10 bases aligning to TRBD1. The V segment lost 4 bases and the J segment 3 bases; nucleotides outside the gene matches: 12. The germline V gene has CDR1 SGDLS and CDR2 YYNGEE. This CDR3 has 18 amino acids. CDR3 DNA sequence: TGTGCCAGCAGCCCCCCGCTAAGACAGGGGGCTTACACCGGGGAGCTGTTTTTT. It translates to CASSPPLRQGAYTGELFF.

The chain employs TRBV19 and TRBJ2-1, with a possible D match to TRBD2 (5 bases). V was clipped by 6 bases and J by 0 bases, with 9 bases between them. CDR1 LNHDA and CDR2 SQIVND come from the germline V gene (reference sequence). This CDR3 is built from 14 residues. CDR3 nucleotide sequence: TGTGCCAGTAGGGAGGTTCCCTCCTACAATGAGCAGTTCTTC. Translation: CASREVPSYNEQFF. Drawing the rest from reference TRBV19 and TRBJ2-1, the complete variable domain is DGGITQSPKYLFRKEGQNVTLSCEQNLNHDAMYWYRQDPGQGLRLIYYSQIVNDFQKGDIAEGYSVSREKKESFPLTVTSAQKNPTAFYLCASREVPSYNEQFFGPGTRLTVL.

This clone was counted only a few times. CDR3 nucleotide sequence: TGTGCCAGCAGTTACTTCGGGGCCTACGAGCAGTACTTC. Translation gives CASSYFGAYEQYF. The genes are TRBV6-5 and TRBJ2-7; D perhaps matches TRBD2 (5 bases). Germline lookup yields CDR1 MNHEY and CDR2 SVGAGI. V was trimmed by 1 base and J by 2 bases, leaving 6 bases between them. CDR3 length equals 13 residues.

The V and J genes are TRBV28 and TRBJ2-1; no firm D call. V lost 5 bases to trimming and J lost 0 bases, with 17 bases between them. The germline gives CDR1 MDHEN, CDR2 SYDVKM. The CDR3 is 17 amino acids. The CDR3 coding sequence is TGTGCCAGCAGTCGAGAACGACAAATAAGCTCCTACAATGAGCAGTTCTTC. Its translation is CASSRERQISSYNEQFF.

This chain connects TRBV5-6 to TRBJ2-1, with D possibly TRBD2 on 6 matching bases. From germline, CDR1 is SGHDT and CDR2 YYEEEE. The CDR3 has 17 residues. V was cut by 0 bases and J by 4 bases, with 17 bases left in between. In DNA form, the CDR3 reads TGTGCCAGCAGCTTGGGAGGAGGTAGCGGACCGTACAATGAGCAGTTCTTC. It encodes CASSLGGGSGPYNEQFF.

The CDR3: CASTIFNGNQPQHF. DNA for the CDR3: TGTGCCAGTACTATTTTTAATGGCAATCAGCCCCAGCATTTT. This chain uses TRBV19 with TRBJ1-5; D gene unclear. CDR3 length equals 14 residues. Germline loops: CDR1 LNHDA, CDR2 SQIVND (reference sequence). V lost 7 bases to trimming and J lost 2 bases, with 12 bases between them.

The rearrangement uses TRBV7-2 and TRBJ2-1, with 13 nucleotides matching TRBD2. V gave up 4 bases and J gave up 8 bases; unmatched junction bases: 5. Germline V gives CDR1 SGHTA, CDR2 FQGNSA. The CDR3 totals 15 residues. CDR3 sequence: CASSSLAGGPYEQFF. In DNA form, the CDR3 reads TGTGCCAGCAGCTCACTAGCGGGGGGGCCCTATGAGCAGTTCTTC.

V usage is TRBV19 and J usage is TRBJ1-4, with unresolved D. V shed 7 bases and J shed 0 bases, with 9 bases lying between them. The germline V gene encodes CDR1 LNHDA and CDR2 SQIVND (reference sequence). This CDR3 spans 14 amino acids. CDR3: CASKDHPTNEKLFF. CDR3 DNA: TGTGCCAGTAAAGATCATCCAACTAATGAAAAACTGTTTTTT.

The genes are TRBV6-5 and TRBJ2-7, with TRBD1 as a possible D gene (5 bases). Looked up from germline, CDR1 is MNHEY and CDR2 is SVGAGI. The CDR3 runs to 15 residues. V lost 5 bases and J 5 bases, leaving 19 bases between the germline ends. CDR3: CASSGDGAGVDEQYF. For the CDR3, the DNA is TGTGCCAGCAGTGGGGATGGGGCAGGTGTCGACGAGCAGTACTTC.

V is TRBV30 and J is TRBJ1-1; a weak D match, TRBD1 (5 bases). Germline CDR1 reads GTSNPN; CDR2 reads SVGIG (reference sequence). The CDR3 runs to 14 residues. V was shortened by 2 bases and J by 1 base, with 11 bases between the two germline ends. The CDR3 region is CAWSPFTGNTEAFF. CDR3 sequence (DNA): TGTGCCTGGAGTCCCTTCACAGGGAACACTGAAGCTTTCTTT.

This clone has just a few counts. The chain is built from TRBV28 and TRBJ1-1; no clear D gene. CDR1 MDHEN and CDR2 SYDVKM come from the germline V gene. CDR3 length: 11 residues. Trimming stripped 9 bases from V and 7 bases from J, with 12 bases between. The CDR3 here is CASSPLSEAFF. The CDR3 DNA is TGTGCCAGTTCTCCGCTTAGTGAAGCTTTCTTT.

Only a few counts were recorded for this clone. The CDR3 DNA is TGTGCCAGCGCCGGGGGGGCCGGTTCTAACTATGGCTACACCTTC. Its protein product is CASAGGAGSNYGYTF. The chain is built from TRBV9 and TRBJ1-2; TRBD1 might be the D (6 bases). V was clipped by 7 bases and J by 0 bases, with 16 bases between them. Germline CDR1 and CDR2: SGDLS and YYNGEE. The CDR3 length is 15 residues.

CDR3 in amino acids: CASSLRRGYRGFYGYTF. The CDR3 bases are TGTGCCAGCAGCTTAAGGAGGGGATACAGGGGATTCTATGGCTACACCTTC. The chain joins TRBV28 to TRBJ1-2; 7 bases align to TRBD1. This CDR3 region has 17 residues. Germline values: CDR1 MDHEN, CDR2 SYDVKM. J gave up 4 bases and V 6 bases, and 17 bases lay outside the gene matches.

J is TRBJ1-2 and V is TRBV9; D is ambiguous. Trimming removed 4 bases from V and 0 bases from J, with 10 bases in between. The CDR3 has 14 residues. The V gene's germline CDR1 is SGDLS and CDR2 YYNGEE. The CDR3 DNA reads TGTGCCAGCAGCCCCGTCAGCCCTAACTATGGCTACACCTTC. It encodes CASSPVSPNYGYTF. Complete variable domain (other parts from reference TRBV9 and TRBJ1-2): DSGVTQTPKHLITATGQRVTLRCSPRSGDLSVYWYQQSLDQGLQFLIQYYNGEERAKGNILERFSAQQFPDLHSELNLSSLELGDSALYFCASSPVSPNYGYTFGSGTRLTVV.

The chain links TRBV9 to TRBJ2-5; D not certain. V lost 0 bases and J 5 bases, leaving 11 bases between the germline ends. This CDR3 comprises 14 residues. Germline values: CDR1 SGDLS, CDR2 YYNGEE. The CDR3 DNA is TGTGCCAGCAGCGTAGAAGCAGTAGGGGAGACCCAGTACTTC. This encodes CASSVEAVGETQYF.

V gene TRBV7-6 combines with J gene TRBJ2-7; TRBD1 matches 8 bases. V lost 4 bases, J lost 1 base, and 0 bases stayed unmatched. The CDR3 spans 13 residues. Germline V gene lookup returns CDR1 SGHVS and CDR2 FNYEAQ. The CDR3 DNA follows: TGTGCCAGCAGCTGGGACAGGTCCTACGAGCAGTACTTC. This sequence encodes CASSWDRSYEQYF.

The CDR3 loop reads CASGTGRGYTF. CDR3 nucleotide sequence: TGTGCCAGCGGTACAGGGCGGGGCTACACCTTC. This chain connects TRBV6-1 to TRBJ1-2; a possible D gene is TRBD1 (6 bases). CDR1 MNHNS and CDR2 SASEGT come from the germline V gene. The ends were cut back, 8 bases at V and 8 bases at J, with 12 bases in the middle. This CDR3 is 11 amino acids long.

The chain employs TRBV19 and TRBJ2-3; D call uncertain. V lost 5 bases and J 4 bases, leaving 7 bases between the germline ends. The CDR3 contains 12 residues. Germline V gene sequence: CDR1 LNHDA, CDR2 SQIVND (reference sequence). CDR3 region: CASSPGADTQYF. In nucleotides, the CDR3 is TGTGCCAGTAGTCCAGGCGCAGATACGCAGTATTTT.

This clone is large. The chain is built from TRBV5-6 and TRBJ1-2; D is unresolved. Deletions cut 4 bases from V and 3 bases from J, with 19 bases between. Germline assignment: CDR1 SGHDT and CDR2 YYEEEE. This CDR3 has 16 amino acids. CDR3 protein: CASSPWPVELDYGYTF. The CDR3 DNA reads TGTGCCAGCAGCCCTTGGCCGGTAGAATTGGACTATGGCTACACCTTC. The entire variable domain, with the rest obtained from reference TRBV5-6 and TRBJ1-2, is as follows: DAGVTQSPTHLIKTRGQQVTLRCSPKSGHDTVSWYQQALGQGPQFIFQYYEEEERQRGNFPDRFSGHQFPNYSSELNVNALLLGDSALYLCASSPWPVELDYGYTFGSGTRLTVV.

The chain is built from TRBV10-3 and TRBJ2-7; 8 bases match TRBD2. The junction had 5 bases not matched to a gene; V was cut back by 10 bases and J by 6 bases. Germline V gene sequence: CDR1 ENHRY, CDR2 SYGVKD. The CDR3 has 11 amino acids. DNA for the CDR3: TGTGCCACCTCCGCGGGGGGCGAGCAGTACTTC. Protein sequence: CATSAGGEQYF.

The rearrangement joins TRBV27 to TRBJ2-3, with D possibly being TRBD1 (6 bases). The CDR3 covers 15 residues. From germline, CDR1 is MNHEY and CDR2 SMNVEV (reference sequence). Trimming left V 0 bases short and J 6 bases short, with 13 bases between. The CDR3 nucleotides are TGTGCCAGCAGTTTATCGATCAGGCAGGGGGATACGCAGTATTTT. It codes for CASSLSIRQGDTQYF.

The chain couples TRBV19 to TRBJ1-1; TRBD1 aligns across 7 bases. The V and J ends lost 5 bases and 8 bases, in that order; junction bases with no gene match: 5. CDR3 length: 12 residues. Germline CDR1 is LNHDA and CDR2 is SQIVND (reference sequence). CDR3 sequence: CASSVGTVEAFF. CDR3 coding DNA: TGTGCCAGTAGTGTCGGGACAGTAGAAGCTTTCTTT.

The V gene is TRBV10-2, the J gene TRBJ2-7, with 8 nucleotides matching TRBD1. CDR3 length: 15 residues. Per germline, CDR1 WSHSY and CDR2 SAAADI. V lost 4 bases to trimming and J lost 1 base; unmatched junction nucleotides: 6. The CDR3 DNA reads TGCGCCAGCAGTGTTCCCGGGACAGGTTCCTACGAGCAGTACTTC. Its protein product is CASSVPGTGSYEQYF.

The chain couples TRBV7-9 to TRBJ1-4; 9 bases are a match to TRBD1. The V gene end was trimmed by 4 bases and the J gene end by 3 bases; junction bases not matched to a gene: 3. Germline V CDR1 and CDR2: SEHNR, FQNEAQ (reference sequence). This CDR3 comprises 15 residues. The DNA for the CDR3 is TGTGCCAGCAGCTCATGGACAGGGGCTAATGAAAAACTGTTTTTT. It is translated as CASSSWTGANEKLFF. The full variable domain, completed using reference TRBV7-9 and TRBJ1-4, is DTGVSQNPRHKITKRGQNVTFRCDPISEHNRLYWYRQTLGQGPEFLTYFQNEAQLEKSRLLSDRFSAERPKGSFSTLEIQRTEQGDSAMYLCASSSWTGANEKLFFGSGTQLSVL.

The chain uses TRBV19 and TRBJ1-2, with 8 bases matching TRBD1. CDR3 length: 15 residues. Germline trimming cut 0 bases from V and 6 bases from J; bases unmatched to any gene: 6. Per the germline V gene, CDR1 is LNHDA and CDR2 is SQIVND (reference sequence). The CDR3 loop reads CASSIDPQGANGYTF. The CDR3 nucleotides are TGTGCCAGTAGTATAGACCCCCAGGGGGCTAATGGCTACACCTTC.

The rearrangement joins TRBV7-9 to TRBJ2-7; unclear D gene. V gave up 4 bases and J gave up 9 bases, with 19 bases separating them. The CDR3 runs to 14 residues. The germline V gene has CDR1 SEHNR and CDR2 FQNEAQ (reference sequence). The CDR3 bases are TGTGCCAGCAGCTCAGTCCGAAGACCGGACGGGCAGTACTTC. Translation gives CASSSVRRPDGQYF.

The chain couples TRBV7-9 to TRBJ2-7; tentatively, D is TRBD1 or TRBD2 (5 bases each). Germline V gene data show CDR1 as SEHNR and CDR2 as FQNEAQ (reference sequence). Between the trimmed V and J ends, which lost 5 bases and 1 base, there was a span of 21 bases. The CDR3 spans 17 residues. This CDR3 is CASSPGTEGPLSYEQYF. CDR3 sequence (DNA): TGTGCCAGCAGCCCCGGTACAGAGGGGCCTCTTTCCTACGAGCAGTACTTC.

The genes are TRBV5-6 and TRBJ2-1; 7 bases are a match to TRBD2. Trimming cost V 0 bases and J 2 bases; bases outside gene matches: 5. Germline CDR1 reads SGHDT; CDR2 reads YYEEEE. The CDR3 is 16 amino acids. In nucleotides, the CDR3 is TGTGCCAGCAGCTTGGCCGGGGAGGGCCCCTACAATGAGCAGTTCTTC. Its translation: CASSLAGEGPYNEQFF. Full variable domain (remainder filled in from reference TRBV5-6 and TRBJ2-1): DAGVTQSPTHLIKTRGQQVTLRCSPKSGHDTVSWYQQALGQGPQFIFQYYEEEERQRGNFPDRFSGHQFPNYSSELNVNALLLGDSALYLCASSLAGEGPYNEQFFGPGTRLTVL.

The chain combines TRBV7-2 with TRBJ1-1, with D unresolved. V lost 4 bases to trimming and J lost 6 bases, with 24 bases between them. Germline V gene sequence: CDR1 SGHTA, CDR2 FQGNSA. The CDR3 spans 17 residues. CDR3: CASSWEVQPTPVAEAFF. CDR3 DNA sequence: TGTGCCAGCAGCTGGGAGGTCCAACCGACCCCCGTGGCTGAAGCTTTCTTT. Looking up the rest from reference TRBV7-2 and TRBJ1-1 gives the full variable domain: GAGVSQSPSNKVTEKGKDVELRCDPISGHTALYWYRQSLGQGLEFLIYFQGNSAPDKSGLPSDRFSAERTGGSVSTLTIQRTQQEDSAVYLCASSWEVQPTPVAEAFFGQGTRLTVV.

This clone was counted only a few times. DNA for the CDR3: TGTGCCAGCAGTCCCTTTGGCTCCTACAATGAGCAGTTCTTC. It translates to CASSPFGSYNEQFF. The V gene is TRBV27, the J gene TRBJ2-1; D is unresolved. The CDR3 spans 14 residues. Germline V gene data show CDR1 as MNHEY and CDR2 as SMNVEV (reference sequence). Trimming cost V 5 bases and J 0 bases, with 8 bases left between them.

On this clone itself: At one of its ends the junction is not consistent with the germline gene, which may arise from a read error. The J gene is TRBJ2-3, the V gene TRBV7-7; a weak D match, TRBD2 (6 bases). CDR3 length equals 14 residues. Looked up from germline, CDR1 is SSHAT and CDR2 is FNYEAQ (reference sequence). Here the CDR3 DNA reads TGTGCTAGCAGCTTGGAGGGGTCCACAGATACGCAGTATTTT. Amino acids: CASSLEGSTDTQYF. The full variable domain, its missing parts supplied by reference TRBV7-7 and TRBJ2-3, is GAGVSQSPRYKVTKRGQDVTLRCDPISSHATLYWYQQALGQGPEFLTYFNYEAQPDKSGLPSDRFSAERPEGSISTLTIQRTEQRDSAMYRCASSLEGSTDTQYFGPGTRLTVL.